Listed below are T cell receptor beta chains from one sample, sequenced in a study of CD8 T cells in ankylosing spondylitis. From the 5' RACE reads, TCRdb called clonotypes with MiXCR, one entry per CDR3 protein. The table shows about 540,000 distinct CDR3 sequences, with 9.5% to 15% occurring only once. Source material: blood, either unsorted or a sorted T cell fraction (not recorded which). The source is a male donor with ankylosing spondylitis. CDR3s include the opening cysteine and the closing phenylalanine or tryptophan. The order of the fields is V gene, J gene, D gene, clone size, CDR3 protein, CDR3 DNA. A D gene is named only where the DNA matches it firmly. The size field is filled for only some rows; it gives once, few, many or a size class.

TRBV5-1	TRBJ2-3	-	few	CASSPEGRRDTDTQYF	TGCGCCAGCAGCCCAGAGGGACGGCGGGATACAGATACGCAGTATTTT
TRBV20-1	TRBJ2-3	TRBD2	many	CSAPAGGRTDTQYF	TGCAGTGCGCCGGCGGGGGGGCGCACAGATACGCAGTATTTT
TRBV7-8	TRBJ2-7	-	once	CASSPGSSVGYEQYF	TGTGCCAGCAGCCCTGGGTCTAGCGTAGGCTACGAGCAGTACTTC
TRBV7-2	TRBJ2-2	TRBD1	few	CASSLEGGRIGELFF	TGTGCCAGCAGCTTAGAAGGGGGCAGGATCGGGGAGCTGTTTTTT
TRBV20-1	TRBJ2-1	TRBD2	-	CSARWSSPGLAHNEQFF	TGCAGTGCTAGATGGTCGTCTCCGGGACTAGCGCACAATGAGCAGTTCTTC
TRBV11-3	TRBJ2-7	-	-	CASAPRPFSEQYF	TGTGCCAGCGCCCCGCGCCCCTTCTCCGAGCAGTACTTC
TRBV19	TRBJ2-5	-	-	CASSPRSGGETQYF	TGTGCCAGTAGTCCCCGGTCGGGCGGGGAGACCCAGTACTTC
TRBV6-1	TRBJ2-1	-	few	CASSEAQRDEQFF	TGTGCCAGCAGTGAAGCGCAGCGCGATGAGCAGTTCTTC
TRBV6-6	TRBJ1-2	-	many	CASSPDYGYTF	TGTGCCAGCAGCCCTGACTATGGCTACACCTTC
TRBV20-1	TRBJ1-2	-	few	CSARQGRAYGYTF	TGCAGTGCTAGGCAGGGAAGGGCCTATGGCTACACCTTC
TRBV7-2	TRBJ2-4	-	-	CASSYNTARANIQYF	TGTGCCAGCAGCTACAATACGGCCAGGGCAAACATTCAGTACTTC
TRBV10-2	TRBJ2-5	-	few	CASSDQWGTQYF	TGCGCCAGCAGTGACCAGTGGGGGACCCAGTACTTC
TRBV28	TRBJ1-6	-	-	CASSKFQGNSPLHF	TGTGCCAGCAGCAAATTTCAGGGAAATTCACCCCTCCACTTT
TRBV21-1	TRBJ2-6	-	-	CASSPAGGSGANVLTF	TGTGCCAGCAGCCCGGCGGGAGGGTCTGGGGCCAACGTCCTGACTTTC
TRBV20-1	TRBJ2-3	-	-	CSARKTGRTDTQYF	TGCAGTGCTAGGAAGACGGGGCGAACAGATACGCAGTATTTT
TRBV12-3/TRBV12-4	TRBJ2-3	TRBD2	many	CASSLRVTSGTDTQYF	TGTGCCAGCAGTTTAAGGGTGACTAGCGGCACAGATACGCAGTATTTT
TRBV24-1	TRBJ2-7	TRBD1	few	CATSETGTGDSYEQYF	TGTGCCACCAGTGAGACCGGGACAGGGGATTCCTACGAGCAGTACTTC
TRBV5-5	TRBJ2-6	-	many	CASSLGPGPGANVLTF	TGTGCCAGCAGCTTGGGCCCGGGGCCTGGGGCCAACGTCCTGACTTTC
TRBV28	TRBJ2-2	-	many	CASIPATPGGELFF	TGTGCCAGCATTCCCGCTACCCCAGGCGGGGAGCTGTTTTTT
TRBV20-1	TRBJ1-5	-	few	CSGGSDGNQPQHF	TGCAGTGGAGGGTCAGATGGCAATCAGCCCCAGCATTTT
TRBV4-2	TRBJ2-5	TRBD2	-	CASSQDWTRPGETQYF	TGTGCCAGCAGCCAAGATTGGACTAGACCGGGAGAGACCCAGTACTTC
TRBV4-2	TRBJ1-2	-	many	CASSPSQDSSGYGYTF	TGTGCCAGCAGCCCCAGCCAGGACAGCAGTGGCTATGGCTACACCTTC
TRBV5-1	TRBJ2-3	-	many	CASSWGDTQYF	TGTGCCAGCAGCTGGGGAGATACGCAGTATTTT
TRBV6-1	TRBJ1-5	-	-	CASSEPGQPLRQPQHF	TGTGCCAGCAGTGAACCGGGACAACCCTTAAGGCAGCCCCAGCATTTT
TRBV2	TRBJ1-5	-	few	CASSTDSSYQPQHF	TGTGCCAGCAGTACAGACAGTTCCTATCAGCCCCAGCATTTT
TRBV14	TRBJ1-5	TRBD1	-	CASSPGTGPGWPQHF	TGTGCCAGCAGCCCCGGGACAGGGCCCGGATGGCCCCAGCATTTT
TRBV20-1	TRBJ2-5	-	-	CSAFGSLAQYF	TGCAGTGCCTTCGGGTCCCTTGCCCAGTACTTC
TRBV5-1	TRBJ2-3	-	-	CASSLRSGEDTQYF	TGCGCCAGCAGCTTGCGGTCTGGGGAAGATACGCAGTATTTT
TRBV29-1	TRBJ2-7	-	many	CSVERQGYEQYF	TGCAGCGTTGAAAGGCAGGGTTACGAGCAGTACTTC
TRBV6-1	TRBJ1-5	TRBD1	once	CASSRTGSGNQPQHF	TGTGCCAGCAGCCGGACAGGGAGTGGCAATCAGCCCCAGCATTTT
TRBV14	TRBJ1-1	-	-	CASSEGRATEAFF	TGTGCCAGCAGCGAGGGGCGGGCCACTGAAGCTTTCTTT